A selection of T cell receptor beta chains follows, all from one sample in a study of OX40 agonist ivuxolimab in advanced cancers. The data were produced by immunoSEQ multiplex PCR, yet TCRdb's version contains in-frame clones alone and is incomplete. The data hold some 49,000 clones, with around nine tenths observed a single time. This specimen consisted of CD4+ or CD8+ T cells sorted from blood, obtained in a trial of the OX40 agonist ivuxolimab. The receptors were sampled from an adult with an advanced solid tumor such as melanoma, head and neck, liver or kidney cancer. Both conserved end residues are part of each CDR3. Each record gives: V gene, J gene, D gene, clone size, CDR3 protein, CDR3 DNA. D genes are given only for firm matches. Clone size, where shown, is once, few, many, or a class for clones that have expanded.

TRBV10-3,TRBJ2-1,TRBD2,-,CAISAILAGGGSSYNEQFF,TGTGCCATCAGTGCCATTCTAGCGGGAGGGGGTAGCTCCTACAATGAGCAGTTCTTC
TRBV10-3,TRBJ1-2,TRBD1,-,CAIGGQGDGYTF,TGTGCCATTGGGGGACAGGGGGATGGCTACACCTTC
TRBV7-9,TRBJ2-1,-,-,CASSLETQSNEQFF,TGTGCCAGCAGCTTGGAAACCCAGAGCAATGAGCAGTTCTTC
TRBV15,TRBJ2-5,-,once,CATSRSTAQETQYF,TGTGCCACCAGCAGATCGACAGCCCAAGAGACCCAGTACTTC
TRBV27,TRBJ2-2,-,few,CASSLRVTGELFF,TGTGCCAGCAGTTTAAGGGTCACCGGGGAGCTGTTTTTT
TRBV6-5,TRBJ2-7,-,-,CASRPGLSGHEQYF,TGTGCCAGTAGACCGGGCCTTTCCGGCCACGAGCAGTACTTC
TRBV4-2,TRBJ2-3,-,-,CASSQELAESTDTQYF,TGTGCCAGCAGCCAGGAGTTAGCGGAAAGCACAGATACGCAGTATTTT
TRBV5-5,TRBJ2-1,-,-,CASGRWDADEQFF,TGTGCCAGCGGCCGCTGGGACGCGGATGAGCAGTTCTTC
TRBV2,TRBJ1-6,-,-,CASSPDGGNSPLHF,TGTGCCAGCAGTCCGGACGGAGGAAATTCACCCCTCCACTTT
TRBV2,TRBJ2-1,-,-,CASRERLSSYNEQFF,TGTGCCAGCAGGGAGAGACTCAGCTCCTACAATGAGCAGTTCTTC
TRBV10-1,TRBJ2-7,-,-,CASMKDGSYEQYF,TGCGCCAGCATGAAGGACGGCTCCTACGAGCAGTACTTC
TRBV19,TRBJ2-1,TRBD1,few,CASSNRDRSEQFF,TGTGCCAGTAGCAACCGGGACAGGAGCGAGCAGTTCTTC
TRBV4-2,TRBJ2-3,TRBD2,-,CASSRRLAGGTSTDTQYF,TGTGCCAGCAGCCGGCGGCTAGCGGGGGGAACTAGCACAGATACGCAGTATTTT
TRBV6-4,TRBJ2-3,-,-,CASSDSDTDTQYF,TGTGCCAGCAGTGACTCCGACACAGATACGCAGTATTTT
TRBV27,TRBJ2-4,-,-,CASSFMNIQYF,TGTGCCAGCAGTTTTATGAACATTCAGTACTTC
TRBV7-6,TRBJ2-1,-,-,CASRPTGVNEQFF,TGTGCCAGCAGGCCTACTGGGGTGAATGAGCAGTTCTTC
TRBV1,TRBJ2-5,-,-,CTSSPSPGGAIPVVETQYF,TGCACCAGCAGCCCGTCCCCCGGGGGGGCGATTCCCGTGGTAGAGACCCAGTACTTC
TRBV11-2,TRBJ2-7,TRBD2,-,CASSLVIAGPNRQYF,TGTGCCAGCAGCTTAGTTATAGCGGGGCCCAATCGGCAGTACTTC
TRBV15,TRBJ2-1,TRBD2,-,CATSRDWASGGPYNEQFF,TGTGCCACCAGCAGAGATTGGGCTAGCGGGGGACCCTACAATGAGCAGTTCTTC
TRBV18,TRBJ1-2,TRBD1,once,CASSPDREGYTF,TGTGCCAGCTCACCCGACAGGGAAGGCTACACCTTC
TRBV7-2,TRBJ2-7,-,-,CASTPGDYEQYF,TGTGCCAGCACCCCCGGAGACTACGAGCAGTACTTC
TRBV13,TRBJ2-7,TRBD2,-,CASSSLAASSYEQYF,TGTGCCAGCAGCTCACTAGCGGCCAGCTCCTACGAGCAGTACTTC